This T cell receptor beta chain emerged from a study of blood T cell repertoires in COVID-19. At the level of the study: The origin of the acute and convalescent COVID-19 samples was the United States, Italy and Spain. PBMCs, B-cell-depleted T cells, or T cells provided the cDNA or gDNA that made up the material.

V shed 0 bases and J 1 base; nucleotides not matched to a gene: 8. In germline, CDR1 is ENHRY, CDR2 SYGVKD. The CDR3 consists of 18 residues. Per the original methods: For nucleated cells, counts were estimated from reference gene primer amplification. Sequencing used immunoSEQ multiplex PCR; TCRdb keeps in-frame clones, though not all of them. The V and J calls and clone size come from that table; D and trimming were worked out from the DNA. The data show about 200,000 clones, around nine tenths seen once. The sample comprised peripheral blood. This sequence joins TRBV10-3 and TRBJ2-5, with TRBD2 identical over 10 bases. This TCR derives from a man aged 35 to 55 with active or convalescent COVID-19. The CDR3 here is CAISESFKLAGPQETQYF. CDR3 bases: TGTGCCATCAGTGAGTCGTTCAAACTAGCGGGGCCCCAAGAGACCCAGTACTTC.